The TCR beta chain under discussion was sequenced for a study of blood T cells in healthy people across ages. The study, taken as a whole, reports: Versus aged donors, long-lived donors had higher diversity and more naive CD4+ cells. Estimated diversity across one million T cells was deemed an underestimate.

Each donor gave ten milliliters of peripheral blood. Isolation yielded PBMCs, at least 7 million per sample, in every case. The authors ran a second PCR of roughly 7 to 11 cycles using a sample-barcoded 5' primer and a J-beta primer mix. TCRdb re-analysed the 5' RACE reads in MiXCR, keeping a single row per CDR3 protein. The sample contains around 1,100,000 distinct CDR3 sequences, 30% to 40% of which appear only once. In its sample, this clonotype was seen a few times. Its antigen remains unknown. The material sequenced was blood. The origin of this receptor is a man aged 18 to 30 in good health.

The CDR3 region is CASSVRQTTYNEQFF. Written as DNA, the CDR3 is TGTGCCAGCAGCGTACGACAGACGACCTACAATGAGCAGTTCTTC. The V call is TRBV9, the J call TRBJ2-1, with D possibly being TRBD1 (5 bases). The length of the CDR3 is 15 residues. V was cut by 1 base and J by 2 bases, with 10 bases left in between. The germline V gene encodes CDR1 SGDLS and CDR2 YYNGEE.